This T cell receptor beta chain was retrieved from a study of PD-L1 blockade in urothelial cancer. Germline assignment: CDR1 SGHTA and CDR2 FQGTGA. Trimming at V came to 5 bases and at J to 9 bases, leaving 10 bases not matched to a gene. CDR3 length equals 15 residues. Time point meaning: peripheral blood 6 weeks after treatment start. Produced via immunoSEQ multiplex PCR; TCRdb's table is partial and in-frame only. The sample carries around 62,000 clones, about 90% recorded once. This clonotype was sampled from a man aged 55 to 69 with urothelial cancer. The specimen comprised PBMCs, sampled around atezolizumab (anti-PD-L1) treatment. This chain links TRBV7-3 with TRBJ2-1; 10 bases line up with TRBD2. In nucleotides, the CDR3 is TGTGCCAGCAGCCTTGAAGCTAGCGGGGGTATTGAGCAGTTCTTC. It encodes CASSLEASGGIEQFF.